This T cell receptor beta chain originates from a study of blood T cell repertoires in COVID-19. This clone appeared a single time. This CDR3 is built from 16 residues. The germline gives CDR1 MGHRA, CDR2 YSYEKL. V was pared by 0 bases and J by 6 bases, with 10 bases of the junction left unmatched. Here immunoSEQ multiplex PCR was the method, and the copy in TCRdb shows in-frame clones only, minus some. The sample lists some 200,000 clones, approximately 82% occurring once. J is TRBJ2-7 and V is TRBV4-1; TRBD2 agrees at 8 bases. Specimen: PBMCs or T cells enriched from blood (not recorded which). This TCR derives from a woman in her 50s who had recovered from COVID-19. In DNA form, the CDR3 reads TGCGCCAGCAGCCAAGATCTAAGCGGGAGACGGGCCGAGCAGTACTTC. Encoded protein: CASSQDLSGRRAEQYF.